Within the sample, the clone carrying this T cell receptor (gamma chain) is large (0.1 to 1%). What it recognizes is unknown. Germline loops: CDR1 VTNTFY, CDR2 YDVSTARD (reference sequence). V dropped 5 bases and J dropped 0; count of bases not matched to a gene: 6. This CDR3 has 15 residues. The data are from a study of gamma delta lymphoproliferative disorders and STAT genes. Overall study results and limits: Whether leukemic clones are public or private remains unconfirmed.

TCRdb applied CATT to the multiplex PCR reads for clone calling. The sample holds 2,000 to 2,500 gamma-chain clones, about 11% seen once. PBMCs from patients and controls supplied the genomic DNA for sequencing. The receptor comes from a human donor in good health. Material: blood. This chain links TRGV3 with TRGJP2. The J gene, absent from TCRdb, was called here by matching the DNA to germline. DNA of the CDR3: TGTGCCACCTGGGGCGTTAATAGTAGTGATTGGATCAAGACGTTT. Protein sequence: CATWGVNSSDWIKTF.